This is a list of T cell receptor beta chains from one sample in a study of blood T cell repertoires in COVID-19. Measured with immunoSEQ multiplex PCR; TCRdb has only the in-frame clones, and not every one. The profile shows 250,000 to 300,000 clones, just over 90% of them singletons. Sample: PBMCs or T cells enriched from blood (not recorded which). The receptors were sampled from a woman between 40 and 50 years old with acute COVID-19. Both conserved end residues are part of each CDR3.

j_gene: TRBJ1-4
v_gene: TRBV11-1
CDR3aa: CASSSDRGKLFF

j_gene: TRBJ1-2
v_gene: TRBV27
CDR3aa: CARPPLARKRADYGYTF

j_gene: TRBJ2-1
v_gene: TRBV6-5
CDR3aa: CASSYGTSRVNEQFF

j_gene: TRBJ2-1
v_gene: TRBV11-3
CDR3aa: CASSLVGTSREQFF

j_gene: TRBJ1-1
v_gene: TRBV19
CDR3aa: CASRVGTGRSEAFF

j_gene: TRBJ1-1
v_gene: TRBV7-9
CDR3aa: CASSYRTGEGTEAFF

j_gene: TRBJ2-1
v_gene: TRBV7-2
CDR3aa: CASSLGPAGGDNEQFF

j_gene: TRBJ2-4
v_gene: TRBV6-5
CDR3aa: CASSSPTHRGINIQYF

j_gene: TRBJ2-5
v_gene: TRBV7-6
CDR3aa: CASSLGGGHQETQYF

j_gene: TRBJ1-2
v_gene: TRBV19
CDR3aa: CASSIGTGAYGYTF

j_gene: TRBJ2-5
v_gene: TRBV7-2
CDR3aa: CASSLVPGPQETQYF

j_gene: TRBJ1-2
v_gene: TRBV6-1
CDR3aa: CASSDYNLGGGYGYTF

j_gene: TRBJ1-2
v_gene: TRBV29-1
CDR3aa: CSVEDRGYGYTF

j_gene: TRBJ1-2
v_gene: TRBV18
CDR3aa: CASSPGQNGYTF

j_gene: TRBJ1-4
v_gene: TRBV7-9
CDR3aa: CASSLNGQGEKLFF

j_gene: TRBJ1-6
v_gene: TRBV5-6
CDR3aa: CASSLAAGTGNSPLHF

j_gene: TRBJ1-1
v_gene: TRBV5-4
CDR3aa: CASSSLGLMNTEAFF

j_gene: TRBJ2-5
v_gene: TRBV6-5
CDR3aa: CASRAASGRRTQYF

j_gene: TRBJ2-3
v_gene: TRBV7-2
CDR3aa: CASSTRGTSSGRDTQYF

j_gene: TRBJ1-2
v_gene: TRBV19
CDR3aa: CASSIEGRGNYGYTF

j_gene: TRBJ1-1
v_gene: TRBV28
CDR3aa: CASSHGQGINTEAFF

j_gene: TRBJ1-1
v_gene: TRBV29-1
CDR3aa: CSVGGQGNSEAFF

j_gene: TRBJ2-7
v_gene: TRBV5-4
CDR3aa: CASSWTGNEQYF

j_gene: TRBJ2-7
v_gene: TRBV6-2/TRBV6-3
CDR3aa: CASSAGGGTYEQYF

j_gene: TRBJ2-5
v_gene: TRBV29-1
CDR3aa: CSCRGGETQYF

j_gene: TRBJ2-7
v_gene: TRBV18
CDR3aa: CASSPDRGVIDEQYF

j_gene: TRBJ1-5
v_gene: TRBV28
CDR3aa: CASGTGDLSNQPQHF

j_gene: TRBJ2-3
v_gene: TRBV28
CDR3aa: CASSSGTSGGAVTDTQYF

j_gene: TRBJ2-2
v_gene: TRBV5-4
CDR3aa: CASSRPTSGGVTGELFF

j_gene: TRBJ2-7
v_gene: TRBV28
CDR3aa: CASSLTGPSGVYEQYF

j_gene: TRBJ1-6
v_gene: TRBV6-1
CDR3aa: CASSEGQGVSPLHF

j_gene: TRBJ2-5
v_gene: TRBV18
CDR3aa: CASSPDRQETQYF

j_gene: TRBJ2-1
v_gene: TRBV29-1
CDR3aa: CSVEWDSFYNEQFF

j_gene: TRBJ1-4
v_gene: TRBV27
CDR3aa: CASSPRITTNEKLFF

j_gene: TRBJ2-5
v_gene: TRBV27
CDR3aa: CASSNRLAGGPGETQYF

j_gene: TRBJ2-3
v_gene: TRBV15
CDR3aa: CATSRDQDSGGRGDTQYF

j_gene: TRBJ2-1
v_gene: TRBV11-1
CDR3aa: CASSALVAGGYNEQFF

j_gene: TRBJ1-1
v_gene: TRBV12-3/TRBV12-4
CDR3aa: CASSFQGNTEAFF

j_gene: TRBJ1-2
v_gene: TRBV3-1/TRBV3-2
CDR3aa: CASSQELRTSGGYTF

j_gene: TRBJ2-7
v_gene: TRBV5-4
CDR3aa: CASSLDRGPNYEQYF